This TCR beta chain was recorded in a study of blood T cell repertoires in COVID-19. Study at large: Samples of COVID-19 (acute and convalescent) were obtained from the United States, Italy and Spain. PBMCs, B-cell-depleted T cells, or T cells were the source of the cDNA or gDNA that made up the material.

Study processing details: Scientists estimated how many nucleated cells there were by amplifying reference gene primers. Profiled with immunoSEQ multiplex PCR; TCRdb holds only in-frame clones, not every one. V and J calls and clone size come straight from that table; D and trimming were deduced from the DNA. The sample yields about 300,000 clones, roughly nine tenths seen once. This TCR was sampled from a woman aged 25-40 years with COVID-19, enrolled during active disease. Sequenced material: peripheral blood.

The CDR3 region is CASSLSQGRGSPLHF. CDR3 DNA sequence: TGTGCCAGCAGTTTATCCCAGGGAAGAGGTTCACCCCTCCACTTT. The chain combines TRBV27 with TRBJ1-6, with D possibly TRBD1 on 5 matching bases. The CDR3 has 15 amino acids. CDR1 and CDR2 (germline): MNHEY, SMNVEV (reference sequence). V was trimmed by 0 bases and J by 9 bases, leaving 12 bases between them.